The following is a TCR beta chain sequence with its context. This entry comes from a study of control samples from healthy donors and cancer patients. The protocol was immunoSEQ multiplex PCR, while the TCRdb copy is restricted to in-frame clones and leaves out a portion. In all, the sample yields about 190,000 clones. Trimming took 0 bases from V and 0 from J, leaving 4 bases between them. Germline CDR1 reads SGHKS; CDR2 reads YYEKEE (reference sequence). The CDR3 runs to 14 residues. This sequence was found in a woman in her twenties or thirties in good health. The chain employs TRBV5-5 and TRBJ1-3; D call uncertain. The sequenced sample was blood. CDR3 loop: CASSLAGSGNTIYF. For the CDR3, the DNA is TGTGCCAGCAGCTTGGCGGGCTCTGGAAACACCATATATTTT.